The clone carrying this TCR beta chain was recorded a few times. Its cognate antigen is unknown. The sample belongs to a study of blood T cells in healthy people across ages. Whole-study results and caveats: Any changes in expanded clonotypes were possibly confounded, as donor CMV status remained unknown. Higher diversity and more naive CD4+ cells were features of long-lived donors, compared to aged donors.

With a J-beta primer mix and a sample-barcoded 5' primer, a second PCR ran roughly 6 to 11 cycles. A template-switch adaptor with 12 random nucleotides tagged each cDNA molecule. TCRdb re-derived calls from the 5' RACE reads in MiXCR, one entry per CDR3 protein. The sample carries 600,000 or so distinct CDR3 sequences, more than 45% recorded once. Sample: blood. The TCR was taken from a man older than 75 in good health.

This CDR3 is CASSSGTGGNIQYF. CDR3 nucleotides: TGCGCCAGCAGCTCCGGGACAGGGGGAAACATTCAGTACTTC. V and J are TRBV4-3 and TRBJ2-4; TRBD1 agrees at 11 bases. V gave up 5 bases and J gave up 6 bases; unmatched junction bases: 3. Germline assignment: CDR1 LGHNA and CDR2 YSLEER. The length of the CDR3 is 14 residues.